This T cell receptor (beta chain) was recorded in a study of blood T cell repertoires in COVID-19. On the study more broadly: T cells, B-cell-depleted T cells, or PBMCs supplied cDNA or gDNA.

This clone was seen only once. A Seattle source enrolled patients during active infection and followed them longitudinally. CDR1 LGHNA and CDR2 YNFKEQ come from the germline V gene. The CDR3 loop spans 13 amino acids. V gave up 0 bases and J gave up 10 bases, with 7 bases separating them. In the original workflow: Reference gene primers were amplified, and this amplification served to estimate nucleated cell counts. Sequenced by immunoSEQ multiplex PCR; TCRdb stores in-frame clones only, minus some. D and trimming come from the DNA, and the V and J calls and clone size come from that table. The table lists almost 200,000 clones, around 85% of them singletons.

The source of this sequence is a man between 60 and 75 years old with COVID-19, enrolled during active disease. Source material: peripheral blood. This chain connects TRBV4-2 to TRBJ1-6; no reliable D call. CDR3 sequence (DNA): TGTGCCAGCAGCCAAGACCGGGAATCACCCCTCCACTTT. It codes for CASSQDRESPLHF.